This TCR beta chain was documented in a study of T cell changes during pregnancy in multiple sclerosis. The CDR3 runs to 16 residues. Germline V gene lookup returns CDR1 SGHDT and CDR2 YYEEEE. The V end was cut by 7 bases, the J end by 0 bases, with 17 bases between. Sequenced by immunoSEQ multiplex PCR; TCRdb stores in-frame clones only, minus some. The repertoire includes about 72,000 clones, about 93% of them detected once, and 1.5% to 2% sits in the top ten. The receptor comes from a female donor in good health, enrolled as a control in a pregnancy study. This sequence joins TRBV5-6 and TRBJ1-5; D perhaps matches TRBD1 (5 bases). Sequences were derived from peripheral blood, sampled in the first trimester of pregnancy. The CDR3 DNA is TGTGCCAGCTTTAATCCAGGGTTCCATAGCAATCAGCCCCAGCATTTT. This codes for CASFNPGFHSNQPQHF.